The T cell receptor beta chain described here comes from a study of blood T cells in healthy people across ages. Sample-barcoded 5' priming and a J-beta primer mix drove a second PCR of roughly 7 to 11 cycles. In TCRdb, the 5' RACE reads were re-called with MiXCR into one record per CDR3 protein. This table has around 870,000 distinct CDR3 sequences, about 28% appearing once. The CDR3 spans 14 residues. The V gene's germline CDR1 is LGHNA and CDR2 YNFKEQ. The V segment lost 2 bases and the J segment 6 bases; nucleotides outside the gene matches: 2. This clonotype was observed at least ten times. Sequencing was carried out using blood. This receptor was obtained from a woman at least 80 years old in good health. This rearrangement joins TRBV4-2 to TRBJ2-3, with TRBD1 matching over 10 bases. CDR3 amino acids: CASSQRQGADTQYF. As DNA, the CDR3 is TGTGCCAGCAGCCAAAGACAGGGGGCGGATACGCAGTATTTT.